This section outlines one TCR beta chain sequence together with its context. Its antigen remains unidentified. This entry belongs to a study of T-cell reconstitution after alpha-beta-depleted transplantation in children. The library targeted TCRbeta and was prepared with unique molecular identifiers. TCRdb redid the calling of the PCR reads with MiXCR, one entry per CDR3 protein. The sample records about a million distinct CDR3 sequences, under 30% being singletons. This CDR3 spans 15 amino acids. V lost 3 bases, J lost 5 bases, and 10 bases stayed unmatched. Germline V gene sequence: CDR1 LGHDT, CDR2 YNNKEL (reference sequence). Whole-study findings and limits: Newly produced T cells mostly accounted for T-cell counts and diversity one year post-transplant.

This receptor was taken from a boy in the first two years of life who had a stem cell transplant for SCID, so the T cells may come from the graft donor. V and J are TRBV3-1 and TRBJ2-7; TRBD1 matches at 7 bases. Here the sequenced sample was PBMCs, mostly from graft donor cells, taken 360 days after TCRalphabeta/CD19-depleted stem cell transplant. The CDR3 region is CASSHVTGVFHEQYF. CDR3 sequence (DNA): TGTGCCAGCAGCCACGTTACAGGGGTTTTCCACGAGCAGTACTTC.